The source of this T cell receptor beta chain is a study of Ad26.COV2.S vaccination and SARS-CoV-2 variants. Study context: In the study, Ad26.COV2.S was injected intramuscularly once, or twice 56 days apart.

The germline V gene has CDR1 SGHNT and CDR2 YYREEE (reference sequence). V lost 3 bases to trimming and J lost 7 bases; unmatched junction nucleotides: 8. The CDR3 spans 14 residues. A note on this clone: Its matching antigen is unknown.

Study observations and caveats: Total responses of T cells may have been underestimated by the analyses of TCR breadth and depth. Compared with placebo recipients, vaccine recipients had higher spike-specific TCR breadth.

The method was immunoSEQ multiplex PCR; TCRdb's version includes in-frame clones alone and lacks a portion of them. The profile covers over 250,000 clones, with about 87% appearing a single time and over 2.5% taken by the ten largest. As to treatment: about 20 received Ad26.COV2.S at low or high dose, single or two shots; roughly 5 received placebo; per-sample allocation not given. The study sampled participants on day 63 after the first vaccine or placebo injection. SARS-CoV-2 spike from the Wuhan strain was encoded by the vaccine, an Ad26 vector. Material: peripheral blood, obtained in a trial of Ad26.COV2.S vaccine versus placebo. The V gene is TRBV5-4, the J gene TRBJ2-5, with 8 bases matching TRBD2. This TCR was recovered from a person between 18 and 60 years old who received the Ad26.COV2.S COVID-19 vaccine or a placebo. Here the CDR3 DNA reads TGTGCCAGCAGCTCTCGACTAGCGCCGCCGACCCAGTACTTC. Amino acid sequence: CASSSRLAPPTQYF.